The T cell receptor beta chain described here comes from a study of T cell responses to AZD1222 COVID-19 vaccine. Study-level background: Doses given second, at about 4 or about 12 weeks, were pooled.

Findings of the study overall: The donor group comprised mostly white British people and more females; the analysis possibly underestimated clonal diversity. Repertoire collection took place solely once the T cell response had peaked.

Generated by immunoSEQ multiplex PCR, the TCRdb table keeps only in-frame clones and is missing some. The sample lists about 140,000 clones; roughly 90% were seen once. About this clone itself: Its specificity is not known.

Trimming cost V 8 bases and J 7 bases; bases outside gene matches: 11. In germline, CDR1 is MDHEN, CDR2 SYDVKM. CDR3 length: 14 amino acids. This specimen consisted of peripheral blood, obtained on day 0 of AZD1222 vaccination. The gene calls are TRBV28 and TRBJ2-7, with 10 bases identical to TRBD1. The receptor's source is an adult in good health. CDR3: CASQTRQGAKEQYF. The CDR3 bases are TGTGCCAGCCAGACCCGACAGGGGGCGAAGGAGCAGTACTTC.